Sequencing of this T cell receptor (beta chain) was carried out in a study of Graves' ophthalmopathy and Graves' hyperthyroidism. Findings and caveats of the study: Detection in blood was also observed for most expanded thyroid clonotypes above 0.001 frequency. The model predicted progression of ophthalmopathy with a sensitivity of roughly 65%, and its specificity was about 76%.

The authors amplified TCR beta CDR3 regions from RNA transcripts. First-round RT-PCR relied on HTBI primers, and a second-round multiplex PCR came next. TCRdb passed the multiplex PCR reads through MiXCR, listing each CDR3 protein once. The sample yields 300,000 or so distinct CDR3 sequences, 15% to 20% seen once. Serum thyroxine and TRAb, along with clinical symptoms, thyroid ultrasound and orbital computed tomography, were what diagnosis relied on. A volume of about 9.7 ml of fresh peripheral blood supplied the PBMCs. This clonotype came up many times. What it binds is unknown. This CDR3 contains 11 residues. The germline CDR1 and CDR2 sequences are SQVTM and ANQGSEA. The V gene lost 4 bases and the J gene lost 8 bases, with 11 bases spanning the gap.

The receptor was derived from an adult man with Graves' ophthalmopathy. Material for sequencing was peripheral blood. V and J are TRBV29-1 and TRBJ1-1; tentatively, D is TRBD1 (5 bases). The CDR3 sequence is CSVVGADEAFF. In DNA, the CDR3 is TGCAGCGTTGTAGGGGCGGACGAAGCTTTCTTT.